Listed here is a single TCR beta chain. The sample belongs to a study of blood T cell repertoires in COVID-19. Study-level background: The samples span acute and convalescent COVID-19 from the United States, Italy and Spain. PBMCs, B-cell-depleted T cells, or T cells provided the cDNA or gDNA that made up the material.

The CDR3 consists of 14 residues. Per the germline V gene, CDR1 is SGHRS and CDR2 is YFSETQ. V was trimmed by 0 bases and J by 8 bases, leaving 14 bases between them. In the authors' workflow: Estimates of nucleated cell counts were drawn from the amplification of reference gene primers. Method: immunoSEQ multiplex PCR; TCRdb's copy keeps in-frame clones and lacks some. That table furnishes V, J and clone size, whereas the DNA furnished D and trimming. The sample shows roughly 270,000 clones, around 90% of them seen only once. The TCR sequence derives from a man younger than 35 with active or convalescent COVID-19. Sequences were obtained from peripheral blood. The chain uses TRBV5-1 and TRBJ1-1; D is unresolved. The CDR3 is CASSLGPTAIEAFF. In DNA form, the CDR3 reads TGCGCCAGCAGCTTGGGTCCTACCGCTATCGAAGCTTTCTTT.